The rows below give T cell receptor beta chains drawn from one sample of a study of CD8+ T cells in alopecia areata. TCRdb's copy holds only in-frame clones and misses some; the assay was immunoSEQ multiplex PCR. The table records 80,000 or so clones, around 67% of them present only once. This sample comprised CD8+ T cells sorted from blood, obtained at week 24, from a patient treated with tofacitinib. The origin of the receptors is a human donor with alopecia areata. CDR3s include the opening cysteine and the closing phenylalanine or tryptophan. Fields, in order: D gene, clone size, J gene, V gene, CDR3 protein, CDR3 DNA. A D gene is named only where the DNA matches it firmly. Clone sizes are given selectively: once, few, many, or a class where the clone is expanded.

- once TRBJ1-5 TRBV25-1 CASSGGSNQPQHF TGTGCCAGCAGTGGGGGGAGCAATCAGCCCCAGCATTTT
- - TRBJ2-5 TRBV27 CASSQGALGHFQETQYF TGTGCCAGCAGTCAAGGGGCGTTAGGCCACTTTCAAGAGACCCAGTACTTC
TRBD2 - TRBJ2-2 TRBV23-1 CASRSSVSSGGSANTGELFF TGCGCCAGCAGGAGTTCAGTGTCTAGCGGGGGATCGGCGAACACCGGGGAGCTGTTTTTT
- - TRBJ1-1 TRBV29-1 CSVEMNTEAFF TGCAGCGTTGAAATGAACACTGAAGCTTTCTTT
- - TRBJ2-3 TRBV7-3 CASSLLPGTDTQYF TGTGCCAGCAGCTTACTTCCGGGCACAGATACGCAGTATTTT
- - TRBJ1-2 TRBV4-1 CASSNQGSNYGYTF TGCGCCAGCAGCAATCAGGGATCAAACTATGGCTACACCTTC
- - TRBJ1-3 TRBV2 CASSLEGTGNTIYF TGTGCCAGCAGCTTAGAGGGAACAGGAAACACCATATATTTT
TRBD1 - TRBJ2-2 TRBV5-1 CASSPTWTGGSTGELFF TGCGCCAGCAGCCCCACCTGGACAGGGGGAAGTACCGGGGAGCTGTTTTTT
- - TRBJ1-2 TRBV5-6 CASSFLEDFGYTF TGTGCCAGCAGCTTTCTCGAGGATTTTGGCTACACCTTC
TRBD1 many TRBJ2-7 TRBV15 CATSRDTGTGGYEQYF TGTGCCACCAGCAGAGATACCGGGACAGGGGGCTACGAGCAGTACTTC
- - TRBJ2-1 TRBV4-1 CASSQGQAPGLGNEQFF TGCGCCAGCAGCCAAGGACAGGCCCCCGGCCTGGGGAATGAGCAGTTCTTC
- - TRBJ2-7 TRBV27 CASSVTRSYEQYF TGTGCCAGCAGTGTGACTAGGTCCTACGAGCAGTACTTC
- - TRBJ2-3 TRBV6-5 CASSYTGVGADTQYF TGTGCCAGCAGTTATACGGGAGTAGGCGCAGATACGCAGTATTTT
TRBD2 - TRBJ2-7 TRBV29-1 CSATPGLAFNEQYF TGCAGCGCGACGCCGGGACTAGCGTTCAACGAGCAGTACTTC
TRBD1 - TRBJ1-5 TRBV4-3 CASSQGQGAGQPQHF TGCGCCAGCAGCCAAGGACAGGGGGCGGGTCAGCCCCAGCATTTT
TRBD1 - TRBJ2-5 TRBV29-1 CSVEGGAGGEEAQYF TGCAGCGTTGAAGGAGGGGCAGGGGGCGAAGAGGCCCAGTACTTC
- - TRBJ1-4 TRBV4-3 CASSQGDSSAPYEKLFF TGCGCCAGCAGCCAAGGGGACTCCTCGGCACCCTATGAAAAACTGTTTTTT
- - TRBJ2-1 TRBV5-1 CASALEGDYNEQFF TGCGCCAGCGCCCTGGAGGGGGATTACAATGAGCAGTTCTTC
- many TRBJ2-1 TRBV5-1 CASNPTGSSYNEQFF TGCGCCAGCAACCCGACGGGGAGCTCCTACAATGAGCAGTTCTTC
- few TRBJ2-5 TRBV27 CASRGLGQETQYF TGTGCCAGCCGAGGCCTGGGCCAAGAGACCCAGTACTTC
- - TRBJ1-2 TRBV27 CASRGLGANYGYTF TGTGCCAGCAGAGGTTTGGGGGCTAACTATGGCTACACCTTC
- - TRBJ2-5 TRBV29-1 CSVAITAQETQYF TGCAGCGTTGCAATCACAGCACAAGAGACCCAGTACTTC
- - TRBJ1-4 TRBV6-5 CASRTTGRTNEKLFF TGTGCCAGCCGTACTACGGGGCGAACTAATGAAAAACTGTTTTTT
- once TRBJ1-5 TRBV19 CASSTSGGQPQHF TGTGCCAGTAGTACATCGGGGGGTCAGCCCCAGCATTTT
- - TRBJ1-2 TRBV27 CASSFSLYTGGRDGYTF TGTGCCAGCAGTTTCTCGTTGTACACAGGTGGTCGCGATGGCTACACCTTC
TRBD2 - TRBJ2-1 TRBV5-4 CASSLREGPVNEQFF TGTGCCAGCAGCTTGAGGGAGGGCCCCGTGAATGAGCAGTTCTTC
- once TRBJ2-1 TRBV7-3 CASSAGQHNEQFF TGTGCCAGCAGCGCGGGACAGCACAATGAGCAGTTCTTC
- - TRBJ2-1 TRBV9 CASSVVPGSYNEQFF TGTGCCAGCAGCGTAGTTCCCGGCTCCTACAATGAGCAGTTCTTC